The 19 T cell receptor beta chains given below trace back to one sample, sequenced in a study of T cells in Graves' hyperthyroidism and ophthalmopathy. From RNA transcripts, TCR beta CDR3 regions were amplified. Carried out on the TCR CDR3, a first-round RT-PCR used the HTBI primer set. TCRdb used MiXCR to reprocess the multiplex PCR reads, holding one entry per CDR3 protein. The table records about 380,000 distinct CDR3 sequences, roughly 18% of them present only once. The sample consisted of blood. The receptors were gathered from a man between 18 and 35 years old with Graves' ophthalmopathy.

This clonotype was observed a few times. The rearrangement joins TRBV19 to TRBJ2-1; 8 positions agree with TRBD1. The CDR3 runs to 15 residues. J was trimmed by 6 bases and V by 1 base; bases with no gene match: 5. Germline V gives CDR1 LNHDA, CDR2 SQIVND (reference sequence). CDR3 region: CASSIGQGATNEQFF. The CDR3 DNA follows: TGTGCCAGTAGTATAGGCCAGGGGGCGACCAATGAGCAGTTCTTC. The full variable domain, in which reference TRBV19 and TRBJ2-1 provide the parts outside the CDR3, is DGGITQSPKYLFRKEGQNVTLSCEQNLNHDAMYWYRQDPGQGLRLIYYSQIVNDFQKGDIAEGYSVSREKKESFPLTVTSAQKNPTAFYLCASSIGQGATNEQFFGPGTRLTVL.

The chain uses TRBV20-1 and TRBJ1-2; D is undetermined. The CDR3 spans 10 residues. CDR1 is DFQATT, CDR2 SNEGSKA, per germline (reference sequence). The germline V and J ends were trimmed by 6 bases and 7 bases, with 9 bases remaining between them. CDR3 sequence reads: CSAIGRGYTF. The CDR3 DNA is TGCAGTGCAATAGGTCGTGGCTACACCTTC.

This clonotype was detected many times. V is TRBV7-8 and J is TRBJ2-7, with a possible D match to TRBD1 (5 bases). Per the germline V gene, CDR1 is SGHVS and CDR2 is FQNEAQ. The CDR3 spans 12 residues. V lost 5 bases and J lost 3, with 8 bases in between. The CDR3 nucleotides read TGTGCCAGCAGCGAAAGGGGCTACGAGCAGTACTTC. Its translation: CASSERGYEQYF.

This clonotype showed up many times. This sequence may be a read error, since a much larger clone differs from it by one base. The chain uses TRBV5-6 and TRBJ2-7; D might be TRBD1 (5 bases). The germline CDR1 and CDR2 sequences are SGHDT and YYEEEE. V was pared by 0 bases and J by 3 bases, with 7 bases between. The CDR3 spans 13 residues. CDR3 bases: TGTGCCAGCAGCTTGGCCAGGGTCTACGAGCAGTACTTC. Translating it yields CASSLARVYEQYF. Together with reference TRBV5-6 and TRBJ2-7, the CDR3 gives the full variable domain: DAGVTQSPTHLIKTRGQQVTLRCSPKSGHDTVSWYQQALGQGPQFIFQYYEEEERQRGNFPDRFSGHQFPNYSSELNVNALLLGDSALYLCASSLARVYEQYFGPGTRLTVT.

This clonotype was seen just once. This chain uses TRBV10-3 with TRBJ2-5; D perhaps matches TRBD1 (5 bases). CDR1 and CDR2 from the germline V gene are ENHRY and SYGVKD. The V gene lost 2 bases and the J gene lost 5 bases, with 9 bases spanning the gap. The CDR3 runs to 13 residues. The CDR3 DNA is TGTGCCATCAGTGAGATAGGGGCGGAGACCCAGTACTTC. As protein: CAISEIGAETQYF.

This sequence joins TRBV27 and TRBJ2-3; 8 bases align to TRBD1. The length of the CDR3 is 15 residues. Germline CDR1 is MNHEY and CDR2 is SMNVEV (reference sequence). V was clipped by 4 bases and J by 5 bases; unmatched bases: 8. CDR3 sequence (DNA): TGTGCCAGCAGTTCGACAGGGGTTTTGCAAGATACGCAGTATTTT. It is translated as CASSSTGVLQDTQYF.

This clonotype was observed a few times. The V call is TRBV7-9, the J call TRBJ1-5, with unresolved D. Looked up from germline, CDR1 is SEHNR and CDR2 is FQNEAQ (reference sequence). The CDR3 contains 14 residues. V lost 1 base to trimming and J lost 4 bases, with 8 bases between them. The CDR3 nucleotides are TGTGCCAGCAGCTTAGAGCAGACAAATCAGCCCCAGCATTTT. Its protein product is CASSLEQTNQPQHF. The variable domain in full, completed from reference TRBV7-9 and TRBJ1-5, reads DTGVSQNPRHKITKRGQNVTFRCDPISEHNRLYWYRQTLGQGPEFLTYFQNEAQLEKSRLLSDRFSAERPKGSFSTLEIQRTEQGDSAMYLCASSLEQTNQPQHFGDGTRLSIL.

This clonotype was picked up many times. The gene calls are TRBV12-3 or TRBV12-4 and TRBJ2-4, with D unresolved. The CDR3 runs 13 residues. V was clipped by 0 bases and J by 9 bases, with 9 bases between them. The chain's CDR3 is CASSLARQVIQYF. The CDR3 DNA is TGTGCCAGCAGTTTAGCCCGGCAAGTCATTCAGTACTTC.

Many counts were recorded for this clonotype. V is TRBV6-5 and J is TRBJ2-7, with TRBD1 matching 7 bases. Germline CDR1 MNHEY, CDR2 SVGAGI. CDR3 length: 13 residues. Unmatched junction bases numbered 2, after V lost 2 bases and J lost 4 bases. CDR3 DNA sequence: TGTGCCAGCAGTTACGGACAGGAATACGAGCAGTACTTC. This codes for CASSYGQEYEQYF.

At least ten counts were recorded for this clonotype. The chain carries TRBV6-1 and TRBJ1-2; TRBD1 is a possible D gene (5 bases). The CDR3 loop spans 16 amino acids. The germline V and J ends were trimmed by 5 bases and 1 base, with 17 bases remaining between them. Germline V gene sequence: CDR1 MNHNS, CDR2 SASEGT. CDR3 sequence (DNA): TGTGCCAGCAGTAGGGACCTCAGCCCCCGTAACTATGGCTACACCTTC. Amino acids: CASSRDLSPRNYGYTF.

A few counts support this clonotype. The chain couples TRBV9 to TRBJ1-3; D gene uncertain. V lost 0 bases, J lost 0 bases, and 10 bases lay in between. This CDR3 is 16 amino acids long. The germline V gene encodes CDR1 SGDLS and CDR2 YYNGEE. The CDR3 is CASSVGVGNSGNTIYF. DNA of the CDR3: TGTGCCAGCAGCGTAGGGGTGGGTAACTCTGGAAACACCATATATTTT.

This clonotype was counted many times. The chain has TRBV2 and TRBJ1-4, with a weak D call TRBD1 (5 bases). The CDR3 consists of 14 residues. The germline V gene has CDR1 SNHLY and CDR2 FYNNEI. V lost 10 bases and J lost 10, with 22 bases in between. The CDR3 bases are TGTGCCACCTCGAGGGGCACATTAGAGGGAAAACTGTTTTTT. Protein: CATSRGTLEGKLFF.

This clonotype was counted at least ten times. The chain recombines TRBV20-1 with TRBJ2-1; TRBD2 aligns across 10 bases. With V trimmed by 7 bases and J by 4 bases, 7 bases remained unmatched. The CDR3 consists of 14 residues. Germline assignment: CDR1 DFQATT and CDR2 SNEGSKA (reference sequence). In DNA, the CDR3 is TGCAGTGGTGCTGTTAGCGGGGGGTACAATGAGCAGTTCTTC. This translates into CSGAVSGGYNEQFF.

The genes are TRBV29-1 and TRBJ2-7; 8 bases are a match to TRBD1. The V gene's germline CDR1 is SQVTM and CDR2 ANQGSEA. V lost 0 bases, J lost 0 bases, and 4 bases stayed unmatched. The length of the CDR3 is 15 residues. CDR3 amino acids: CSVEDQQGGSYEQYF. CDR3 DNA: TGCAGCGTTGAAGATCAACAGGGGGGCTCCTACGAGCAGTACTTC.

This clonotype was seen only once. The V and J genes are TRBV5-1 and TRBJ2-6; 7 positions agree with TRBD1. The germline V gene encodes CDR1 SGHRS and CDR2 YFSETQ. CDR3 length: 19 residues. V was pared by 0 bases and J by 2 bases, with 11 bases of the junction left unmatched. The CDR3 reads CASSLVARQGFTGANVLTF. The CDR3 region has the DNA TGCGCCAGCAGCTTGGTGGCGAGACAGGGATTCACTGGGGCCAACGTCCTGACTTTC.

The chain is built from TRBV27 and TRBJ2-1; D perhaps matches TRBD2 (5 bases). Trimming took off 5 bases at V and 6 bases at J, with 14 bases between the two ends. The germline V gene encodes CDR1 MNHEY and CDR2 SMNVEV (reference sequence). CDR3 length: 14 residues. The CDR3 DNA reads TGTGCCAGCAGTCCCCGACCGGGAATCAATGAGCAGTTCTTC. Amino acid sequence: CASSPRPGINEQFF.

The chain carries TRBV20-1 and TRBJ2-5; 14 bases match TRBD2. The CDR3 spans 16 residues. CDR1 and CDR2 (germline): DFQATT, SNEGSKA (reference sequence). Germline trimming cut 4 bases from V and 1 base from J; bases unmatched to any gene: 5. CDR3 protein: CSATQTSGGAQETQYF. As DNA, the CDR3 is TGCAGTGCTACCCAGACTAGCGGGGGGGCCCAAGAGACCCAGTACTTC.

This clonotype has more than one count but fewer than ten. This rearrangement joins TRBV9 to TRBJ2-3; D gene unclear. The CDR3 covers 15 residues. Germline CDR1 reads SGDLS; CDR2 reads YYNGEE. The germline V and J ends were trimmed by 0 bases and 6 bases, with 14 bases remaining between them. This chain's CDR3 is CASSVEAASGDTQYF. DNA of the CDR3: TGTGCCAGCAGCGTAGAGGCAGCCTCTGGTGATACGCAGTATTTT.

This clonotype was seen ten or more times. The V gene is TRBV6-5, the J gene TRBJ2-7; 11 bases fit TRBD2. The V and J ends lost 1 base and 7 bases, in that order; junction bases with no gene match: 6. In germline, CDR1 is MNHEY, CDR2 SVGAGI. The CDR3 loop spans 15 amino acids. CDR3 protein: CASSYFTSGGGEQYF. Written as DNA, the CDR3 is TGTGCCAGCAGTTACTTTACTAGCGGGGGTGGAGAGCAGTACTTC.